This note documents a single T cell receptor (beta chain) sequence. No antigen is known for it. The data derive from a study of cytomegalovirus exposure and HLA in healthy donors. Trimming left V 10 bases short and J 0 bases short, with 19 bases between. The CDR3 extends over 16 amino acids. Germline V gene lookup returns CDR1 MDHEN and CDR2 SYDVKM. Donors likely had unrecorded immune exposures despite being nominally healthy when sampled. This PCR relied on a set of 60 Vbeta primers and 13 Jbeta primers. Sequencing used immunoSEQ multiplex PCR; TCRdb keeps in-frame clones, though not all of them. The repertoire holds about 94,000 clones, with about 80% as singletons. Overall study results and limits: A few chains linked to CMV were shown in vitro to be specific for CMV antigens.

This receptor was obtained from a human donor in good health. Sequencing was done on a sample of PBMCs. The V and J genes are TRBV28 and TRBJ1-3; possible D gene TRBD1, 5 bases. The CDR3 bases are TGTGCCACGGGAGGCCAAAGGGGCTCCTCTGGAAACACCATATATTTT. Protein product: CATGGQRGSSGNTIYF.